Presented here are 15 T cell receptor beta chains from one specimen sequenced in a study of blood T cell repertoires in COVID-19. Profiling relied on immunoSEQ multiplex PCR, and the TCRdb table lists in-frame clones only, not all of them. This sample has about 200,000 clones; approximately 91% occur once, and the top ten carry about 1.7%. What was sequenced was peripheral blood. The receptor set was obtained from a man in his late teens or twenties with active or convalescent COVID-19.

The CDR3 loop reads CASRDSFYNSPLHF. The CDR3 DNA reads as TGTGCCAGCAGAGACAGTTTTTATAATTCACCCCTCCACTTT. The genes are TRBV6-5 and TRBJ1-6; possible D gene TRBD1, 5 bases. Trimming took off 6 bases at V and 4 bases at J, with 10 bases between the two ends. This CDR3 has 14 amino acids. Germline assignment: CDR1 MNHEY and CDR2 SVGAGI.

The chain links TRBV11-2 to TRBJ1-1; tentative D call: TRBD1 (6 bases). Germline loops: CDR1 SGHAT, CDR2 FQNNGV. Trimming removed 7 bases from V and 5 bases from J, with 26 bases in between. CDR3 length equals 17 residues. CDR3: CASKEVGGQDIGTEAFF. The DNA for the CDR3 is TGTGCCAGCAAAGAGGTCGGGGGGCAGGACATAGGGACTGAAGCTTTCTTT.

This chain links TRBV18 with TRBJ1-1; D might be TRBD1 (5 bases). Germline V gene data show CDR1 as KGHSH and CDR2 as LQKENI. CDR3 length equals 13 residues. The V and J ends lost 3 bases and 0 bases respectively, with 5 bases between them. The CDR3 bases are TGTGCCAGCTCACCGACAGTGAACACTGAAGCTTTCTTT. Translated, it gives CASSPTVNTEAFF.

The gene calls are TRBV2 and TRBJ2-7, with a tentative D call TRBD2 (5 bases). CDR3 length: 15 residues. V was trimmed by 4 bases and J by 3 bases, leaving 16 bases between them. Germline V lookup: CDR1 SNHLY, CDR2 FYNNEI. CDR3 residues: CASSGGFEDLYEQYF. The CDR3 DNA reads TGTGCCAGCAGTGGAGGGTTCGAGGACCTCTACGAGCAGTACTTC.

This chain uses TRBV2 with TRBJ1-4, with TRBD1 matching over 7 bases. The V segment lost 5 bases and the J segment 4 bases; nucleotides outside the gene matches: 7. Looked up from germline, CDR1 is SNHLY and CDR2 is FYNNEI. This CDR3 has 15 residues. The CDR3 DNA sequence: TGTGCCAGCAGTAACCGACAGGGTCTTAATGAAAAACTGTTTTTT. Its translation: CASSNRQGLNEKLFF.

This clone was seen just once. The genes are TRBV6-1 and TRBJ2-2, with 8 nucleotides matching TRBD1. Germline V gene data show CDR1 as MNHNS and CDR2 as SASEGT. The CDR3 is made up of 14 amino acids. Trimming cost V 3 bases and J 5 bases; bases outside gene matches: 2. The DNA for the CDR3 is TGTGCCAGCAGTGACAGGGGGCCTACCGGGGAGCTGTTTTTT. It encodes CASSDRGPTGELFF.

The rearrangement joins TRBV6-2 or TRBV6-3 to TRBJ2-1; 10 nucleotides line up with TRBD2. Per germline, CDR1 MNHEY and CDR2 SVGEGT. There are 18 residues in the CDR3. The junction had 11 bases not matched to a gene; V was cut back by 1 base and J by 5 bases. The CDR3 DNA reads as TGTGCCAGCAGTTACTGGGCTAGCGGGAGTCTGAAGGACAATGAGCAGTTCTTC. It translates to CASSYWASGSLKDNEQFF.

This chain links TRBV30 with TRBJ1-4; weak D call: TRBD1 (6 bases). The CDR3 length is 15 residues. V lost 2 bases and J lost 8, with 18 bases in between. CDR1 is GTSNPN and CDR2 is SVGIG in the germline V gene (reference sequence). The CDR3 sequence is CAWSRPGGAREKLFF. In nucleotides, the CDR3 is TGTGCCTGGAGTAGACCCGGGGGGGCAAGGGAAAAACTGTTTTTT.

The V and J genes are TRBV7-9 and TRBJ1-4, with D perhaps TRBD1 (6 bases). V lost 5 bases, J lost 5 bases, and 12 bases lay in between. Per germline, CDR1 SEHNR and CDR2 FQNEAQ (reference sequence). The CDR3 loop spans 14 amino acids. Here the CDR3 reads CASSPGQHNEKLFF. Written as DNA, the CDR3 is TGTGCCAGCAGCCCCGGACAGCACAATGAAAAACTGTTTTTT.

V and J are TRBV5-1 and TRBJ2-7; a weak D match, TRBD2 (7 bases). The CDR3 contains 16 residues. CDR1 SGHRS and CDR2 YFSETQ come from the germline V gene. The germline V and J ends were trimmed by 0 bases and 1 base, with 14 bases remaining between them. The CDR3 DNA follows: TGCGCCAGCAGCTTGGATTTCGGGGGGCTTTCCTACGAGCAGTACTTC. It is translated as CASSLDFGGLSYEQYF.

The genes are TRBV7-9 and TRBJ1-1, with 7 bases identical to TRBD1. This CDR3 region has 14 residues. Per germline, CDR1 SEHNR and CDR2 FQNEAQ (reference sequence). Trimming at V came to 6 bases and at J to 3 bases, leaving 7 bases not matched to a gene. The CDR3 loop reads CASRGAQGDTEAFF. CDR3 coding DNA: TGTGCCAGCAGAGGGGCTCAGGGGGACACTGAAGCTTTCTTT.

This clone was seen a single time. V and J are TRBV6-5 and TRBJ1-1; 8 bases are a match to TRBD1. CDR1 is MNHEY and CDR2 is SVGAGI in the germline V gene. V lost 10 bases to trimming and J lost 5 bases; unmatched junction nucleotides: 15. This CDR3 has 15 residues. The CDR3 reads CATYGQGVDYTEAFF. The CDR3, as DNA: TGTGCCACCTACGGACAGGGAGTCGATTATACTGAAGCTTTCTTT.

This clone was seen only once. V and J are TRBV6-6 and TRBJ2-2, with a possible D match to TRBD1 (6 bases). This CDR3 is 15 amino acids long. V was clipped by 6 bases and J by 7 bases, with 18 bases between them. Germline CDR1 reads MNHNY; CDR2 reads SVGAGI (reference sequence). The CDR3 DNA is TGTGCCAGCAGCCGAAGCAGGGGCGAGGGCGGGGAGCTGTTTTTT. This translates into CASSRSRGEGGELFF.

The J gene is TRBJ2-5, the V gene TRBV5-1, with 10 nucleotides matching TRBD2. The germline CDR1 and CDR2 sequences are SGHRS and YFSETQ. The CDR3 runs to 17 residues. V trimming: 0 bases; J trimming: 2 bases; junction bases outside the gene matches: 7. In DNA form, the CDR3 reads TGCGCCAGCAGCTTGGTACCAGCGGGAGGGGTTCAAGAGACCCAGTACTTC. Protein sequence: CASSLVPAGGVQETQYF.

This clone was found once. This sequence joins TRBV5-6 and TRBJ1-2, with TRBD1 as a possible D gene (6 bases). This CDR3 has 15 amino acids. V shed 1 base and J shed 3 bases, with 13 bases lying between them. The V gene's germline CDR1 is SGHDT and CDR2 YYEEEE. CDR3 nucleotide sequence: TGTGCCAGCAGCTTGTCCGGGGGGCTGGACTATGGCTACACCTTC. Residues: CASSLSGGLDYGYTF.